This is a list of T cell receptor beta chains from one sample in a study of shared clonotypes between healthy human individuals. Repertoires were generated with immunoSEQ multiplex PCR, while TCRdb's copy carries only in-frame clones and drops some. The sample has about 1.9 million clones; 85% to 95% are singletons. Sequences were obtained from naive CD8+ T cells from PBMCs. The receptors originated from a young man in good health. Some clones in this sample may be carry-over from other donors' samples. The CDR3 runs from the conserved cysteine through the conserved F or W. Fields, in order: clone size, D gene, J gene, V gene, CDR3 DNA, CDR3 protein. The D gene is left open where the match is weak. For some rows the clone size is stated as once, few or many, or as a class when expanded; others skip it.

. . TRBJ2-7 TRBV27 TGTGCCAGCAGTTTAGCCTCCTCCTACGAGCAGTACTTC CASSLASSYEQYF
. TRBD2 TRBJ2-1 TRBV27 TGTGCCAGCAGTCTGAGGACTAGCGGGAGGCTCAATGAGCAGTTCTTC CASSLRTSGRLNEQFF
. . TRBJ2-1 TRBV27 TGTGCCAGCAGTTTATCCTTATTAGCGTACAATGAGCAGTTCTTC CASSLSLLAYNEQFF
. . TRBJ1-2 TRBV5-1 TGCGCCAGCAGCTTGGCTTCACAGCAAGGCTACACCTTC CASSLASQQGYTF
. . TRBJ1-1 TRBV5-5 TGTGCCAGCAGCATTCTTACGCGGGCCGTGAACACTGAAGCTTTCTTT CASSILTRAVNTEAFF
. TRBD1 TRBJ2-7 TRBV2 TGTGCCAGCAGTAACAACCCTCGGGACAGTGCCTACGAGCAGTACTTC CASSNNPRDSAYEQYF
. . TRBJ1-1 TRBV28 TGTGCCAGCAGTTTACCAGGACGGGGGAACACTGAAGCTTTCTTT CASSLPGRGNTEAFF
. . TRBJ1-1 TRBV27 TGTGCCAGCAGTCAGGCGTACATGAGAACTGAAGCTTTCTTT CASSQAYMRTEAFF
. TRBD1 TRBJ1-2 TRBV6-5 TGTGCCAGCAGTTACGGACAGGGTGTACGGAACTATGGCTACACCTTC CASSYGQGVRNYGYTF
. . TRBJ2-1 TRBV9 TGTGCCAGCAGCCCGGGACACAGCACCCATGAGCAGTTCTTC CASSPGHSTHEQFF
once TRBD1 TRBJ2-7 TRBV4-1 TGCGCCAGCAGCCCGGGACAGGCCTCCTACGAGCAGTACTTC CASSPGQASYEQYF
few . TRBJ2-7 TRBV14 TGTGCCAGCAGCCAACAACCGGGACACATGAGCTACGAGCAGTACTTC CASSQQPGHMSYEQYF
. . TRBJ2-1 TRBV11-2 TGTGCCAGCCACTCCTACAATGAGCAGTTCTTC CASHSYNEQFF
. . TRBJ2-7 TRBV11-2 TGTGCCAGCAGCTGGGGCGGCAGCTCCTACGAGCAGTACTTC CASSWGGSSYEQYF
. . TRBJ2-2 TRBV9 TGTGCCAGCAGCGTATCGGGGCTAAGCGGGGAGCTGTTTTTT CASSVSGLSGELFF
. . TRBJ2-1 TRBV7-6 TGTGCCAGCAGCTTACTCCCAGGGCCCTACAATGAGCAGTTCTTC CASSLLPGPYNEQFF